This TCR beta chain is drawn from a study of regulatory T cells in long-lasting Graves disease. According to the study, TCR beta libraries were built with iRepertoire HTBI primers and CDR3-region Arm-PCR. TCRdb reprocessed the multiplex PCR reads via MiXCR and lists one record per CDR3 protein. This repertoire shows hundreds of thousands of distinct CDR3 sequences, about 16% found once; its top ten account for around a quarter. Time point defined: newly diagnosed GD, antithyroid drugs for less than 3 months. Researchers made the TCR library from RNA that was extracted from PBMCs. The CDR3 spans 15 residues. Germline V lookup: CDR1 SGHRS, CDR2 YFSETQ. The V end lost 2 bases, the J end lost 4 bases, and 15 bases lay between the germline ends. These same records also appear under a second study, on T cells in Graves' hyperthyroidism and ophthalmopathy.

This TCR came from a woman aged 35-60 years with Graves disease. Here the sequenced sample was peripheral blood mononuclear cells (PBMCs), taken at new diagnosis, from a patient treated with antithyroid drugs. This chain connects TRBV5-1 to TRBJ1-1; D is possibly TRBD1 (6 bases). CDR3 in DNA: TGCGCCAGCAGCTTACTTTCGGGGGCGTTCACTGAAGCTTTCTTT. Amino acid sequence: CASSLLSGAFTEAFF.